These 25 T cell receptor beta chains share one sample of origin, sequenced in a study of blood T cell repertoires in COVID-19. The assay was immunoSEQ multiplex PCR, and TCRdb's table has in-frame clones only and misses some. The sample lists some 150,000 clones, around 79% occurring once. The sample taken for sequencing was peripheral blood. The receptors here all came from a woman between 70 and 85 years old with COVID-19, enrolled during active disease.

The gene calls are TRBV7-9 and TRBJ1-1; D is undetermined. The germline V gene encodes CDR1 SEHNR and CDR2 FQNEAQ (reference sequence). The CDR3 totals 14 residues. V shed 7 bases and J shed 3 bases, with 15 bases lying between them. CDR3 bases: TGTGCCAGCACCAATACGGTCAGGTACACTGAAGCTTTCTTT. Its protein product is CASTNTVRYTEAFF.

V usage is TRBV2 and J usage is TRBJ2-5; a weak D match, TRBD2 (6 bases). The CDR3 has 16 amino acids. Germline V gene sequence: CDR1 SNHLY, CDR2 FYNNEI. V lost 0 bases to trimming and J lost 5 bases, with 16 bases between them. The CDR3 sequence is CASSEALPGLGETQYF. In nucleotides, the CDR3 is TGTGCCAGCAGTGAAGCGCTGCCGGGACTGGGGGAGACCCAGTACTTC.

This clone was counted a few times. The chain joins TRBV30 to TRBJ2-7, with 9 bases aligning to TRBD1. CDR1 is GTSNPN and CDR2 is SVGIG in the germline V gene (reference sequence). CDR3 length: 14 amino acids. Trimming removed 4 bases from V and 2 bases from J; junction bases left unmatched: 6. The CDR3 DNA reads as TGTGCCTGGACCGGGACAGGGCGCCCCTACGAGCAGTACTTC. Amino acids: CAWTGTGRPYEQYF.

This clone was observed a single time. This chain connects TRBV7-9 to TRBJ1-2; perhaps TRBD1 as D (5 bases). V lost 0 bases and J 0 bases, leaving 11 bases between the germline ends. The CDR3 loop spans 16 amino acids. Per the germline V gene, CDR1 is SEHNR and CDR2 is FQNEAQ (reference sequence). CDR3 DNA sequence: TGTGCCAGCAGCTTAGCGCAGGGCTCCTCTAACTATGGCTACACCTTC. It translates to CASSLAQGSSNYGYTF.

The CDR3 bases are TGTGCCAGCTCACCCCTGGGACAGGGGGAGACCCAGTACTTC. It is translated as CASSPLGQGETQYF. The rearrangement links TRBV18 to TRBJ2-5; TRBD1 matches at 10 bases. Germline V gene data show CDR1 as KGHSH and CDR2 as LQKENI. This CDR3 is 14 amino acids long. Unmatched junction bases numbered 3, after V lost 3 bases and J lost 5 bases. Based on the CDR3 plus reference TRBV18 and TRBJ2-5, the full variable domain is NAGVMQNPRHLVRRRGQEARLRCSPMKGHSHVYWYRQLPEEGLKFMVYLQKENIIDESGMPKERFSAEFPKEGPSILRIQQVVRGDSAAYFCASSPLGQGETQYFGPGTRLLVL.

The V gene is TRBV7-9, the J gene TRBJ2-1; 7 positions agree with TRBD2. Germline trimming cut 5 bases from V and 0 bases from J; bases unmatched to any gene: 4. The CDR3 extends over 15 amino acids. Germline values: CDR1 SEHNR, CDR2 FQNEAQ (reference sequence). The CDR3: CASSPAGSSYNEQFF. The CDR3 region has the DNA TGTGCCAGCAGCCCAGCGGGGAGCTCCTACAATGAGCAGTTCTTC. Looking up the rest from reference TRBV7-9 and TRBJ2-1 gives the full variable domain: DTGVSQNPRHKITKRGQNVTFRCDPISEHNRLYWYRQTLGQGPEFLTYFQNEAQLEKSRLLSDRFSAERPKGSFSTLEIQRTEQGDSAMYLCASSPAGSSYNEQFFGPGTRLTVL.

The chain joins TRBV3-1 (or the pseudogene TRBV3-2) to TRBJ2-7; weak D call: TRBD1 (7 bases). Between the trimmed V and J ends, which lost 1 base and 7 bases, there was a span of 20 bases. CDR1 and CDR2 from the germline V gene are LGHDT and YNNKEL (reference sequence). This CDR3 comprises 16 residues. The CDR3 DNA is TGTGCCAGCAGCCAAGGAGCGGGTAAGGGGGCGGATGAGCAGTACTTC. Amino acids: CASSQGAGKGADEQYF.

V gene TRBV21-1 combines with J gene TRBJ2-7; the D segment call TRBD1 is taken from the table without a DNA check. TRBV21-1 is a pseudogene. This CDR3 contains 20 residues. DNA of the CDR3: TGTGCCAGCAGCAAATCAGGGACAGGGCTACGGAGGTGGGCCTCCTACGAGCAGTACTTC. Translated, it gives CASSKSGTGLRRWASYEQYF.

The sample holds a few counts of this clone. The rearrangement joins TRBV19 to TRBJ2-7, with D uncertain. The germline gives CDR1 LNHDA, CDR2 SQIVND (reference sequence). Trimming cost V 0 bases and J 0 bases, with 6 bases left between them. CDR3 length equals 14 residues. Written as DNA, the CDR3 is TGTGCCAGTAGTATAGATGCGGACTCCTACGAGCAGTACTTC. Its translation: CASSIDADSYEQYF.

The chain employs TRBV6-5 and TRBJ1-5, with D tentatively TRBD1 (6 bases). The germline CDR1 and CDR2 sequences are MNHEY and SVGAGI. V shed 5 bases and J shed 0 bases, with 11 bases lying between them. The CDR3 is 15 amino acids. Written as DNA, the CDR3 is TGTGCCAGCAGTCGACAGGCCGATAGCAATCAGCCCCAGCATTTT. Translated: CASSRQADSNQPQHF.

The gene calls are TRBV21-1 and TRBJ1-6; the tabulated D call, TRBD1, remains unverified against the DNA. TRBV21-1 is deemed a pseudogene. This CDR3 is built from 20 residues. The CDR3 coding sequence is TGTGCCAGCAGCAAACGGGCAGGGTACGGTTCAAGCTCCTATAATTCACCCCTCCACTTT. Its translation: CASSKRAGYGSSSYNSPLHF.

V usage is TRBV5-1 and J usage is TRBJ2-7; a possible D gene is TRBD2 (5 bases). Germline-derived CDR1 and CDR2 are SGHRS and YFSETQ. This CDR3 is built from 14 residues. The V and J ends lost 0 bases and 7 bases respectively, with 14 bases between them. CDR3 amino acids: CASSLEDARGEQYF. The CDR3 DNA sequence: TGCGCCAGCAGCTTGGAGGACGCTCGGGGAGAGCAGTACTTC. Looking up the rest from reference TRBV5-1 and TRBJ2-7 gives the full variable domain: KAGVTQTPRYLIKTRGQQVTLSCSPISGHRSVSWYQQTPGQGLQFLFEYFSETQRNKGNFPGRFSGRQFSNSRSEMNVSTLELGDSALYLCASSLEDARGEQYFGPGTRLTVT.

The chain links TRBV30 to TRBJ1-1; D ambiguous. CDR3 size: 13 residues. V was cut by 0 bases and J by 1 base, with 6 bases left in between. Germline CDR1 reads GTSNPN; CDR2 reads SVGIG (reference sequence). The DNA of the CDR3 is TGTGCCTGGAGTGTACTACCGAACACTGAAGCTTTCTTT. Its protein is CAWSVLPNTEAFF.

The chain uses TRBV25-1 and TRBJ1-2; D is uncertain. V lost 4 bases to trimming and J lost 8 bases, with 11 bases between them. CDR1 is MGHDK, CDR2 SYGVNS, per germline. This CDR3 spans 12 amino acids. This chain's CDR3 is CASSGLLNGYTF. DNA for the CDR3: TGTGCCAGCAGTGGGCTTTTGAACGGCTACACCTTC.

The genes are TRBV19 and TRBJ2-5; 7 bases match TRBD2. CDR1 and CDR2 (germline): LNHDA, SQIVND (reference sequence). The CDR3 loop spans 15 amino acids. With 3 bases clipped from V and 7 bases from J, the junction kept 11 bases outside the gene matches. The CDR3 DNA follows: TGTGCCAGTAGTATTGTGGGGGGGGACCTAGGGACCCAGTACTTC. Amino acid sequence: CASSIVGGDLGTQYF.

The genes are TRBV6-2 or TRBV6-3 and TRBJ2-7, with a weak D call TRBD2 (5 bases). CDR1 and CDR2 from the germline V gene are MNHEY and SVGEGT. The CDR3 spans 15 residues. Trimming shortened V by 6 bases and J by 0 bases, and 15 bases separated the two germline ends. CDR3 nucleotide sequence: TGTGCCAGCAGCTTTTCCCGGGGTGGCTCCTACGAGCAGTACTTC. Amino acid sequence: CASSFSRGGSYEQYF.

The rearrangement links TRBV5-4 to TRBJ2-1, with a tentative D call TRBD1 (6 bases). The CDR3 extends over 15 amino acids. The V end lost 5 bases, the J end lost 8 bases, and 20 bases lay between the germline ends. CDR1 is SGHNT and CDR2 is YYREEE in the germline V gene (reference sequence). This chain's CDR3 is CASSYGQKVIDEQFF. DNA of the CDR3: TGTGCCAGCAGTTACGGACAGAAAGTAATCGATGAGCAGTTCTTC. Full variable domain (rest looked up from reference TRBV5-4 and TRBJ2-1): ETGVTQSPTHLIKTRGQQVTLRCSSQSGHNTVSWYQQALGQGPQFIFQYYREEENGRGNFPPRFSGLQFPNYSSELNVNALELDDSALYLCASSYGQKVIDEQFFGPGTRLTVL.

The chain is built from TRBV11-1 and TRBJ1-1; D is undetermined. The CDR3 consists of 13 residues. Trimming stripped 1 base from V and 5 bases from J, with 8 bases between. Germline V gives CDR1 SGHAT, CDR2 FQDESV (reference sequence). In nucleotides, the CDR3 is TGTGCCAGCAGCTTAGGTGAGGGTACTGAAGCTTTCTTT. It specifies CASSLGEGTEAFF.

V usage is TRBV18 and J usage is TRBJ1-5; no clear D gene. Trimming shortened V by 1 base and J by 6 bases, and 10 bases separated the two germline ends. From germline, CDR1 is KGHSH and CDR2 LQKENI. The CDR3 loop spans 14 amino acids. CDR3 in amino acids: CASSPQGGGQPQHF. CDR3 DNA sequence: TGTGCCAGCTCACCACAGGGAGGTGGTCAGCCCCAGCATTTT.

J is TRBJ2-7 and V is TRBV5-1; a weak D match, TRBD1 (5 bases). V lost 3 bases to trimming and J lost 3 bases, with 13 bases between them. In germline, CDR1 is SGHRS, CDR2 YFSETQ. The CDR3 is made up of 14 amino acids. DNA for the CDR3: TGCGCCAGCAGCTCGTCGACAGCTAGCTACGAGCAGTACTTC. Amino acid sequence: CASSSSTASYEQYF. The entire variable domain, with the rest obtained from reference TRBV5-1 and TRBJ2-7, is as follows: KAGVTQTPRYLIKTRGQQVTLSCSPISGHRSVSWYQQTPGQGLQFLFEYFSETQRNKGNFPGRFSGRQFSNSRSEMNVSTLELGDSALYLCASSSSTASYEQYFGPGTRLTVT.

The chain joins TRBV20-1 to TRBJ1-2; 7 bases map to TRBD1. Losses at the gene ends were 3 bases for V and 8 bases for J; bases not matched to a gene: 9. The CDR3 has 13 amino acids. Looked up from germline, CDR1 is DFQATT and CDR2 is SNEGSKA (reference sequence). CDR3 nucleotide sequence: TGCAGTGCTAGTCACAGGGGCCGTGGCGGCTACACCTTC. Translation: CSASHRGRGGYTF.

This rearrangement joins TRBV6-1 to TRBJ2-1; the match to TRBD2 covers 7 bases. The germline V gene has CDR1 MNHNS and CDR2 SASEGT. Trimming cost V 3 bases and J 6 bases; bases outside gene matches: 8. The CDR3 contains 15 residues. CDR3 bases: TGTGCCAGCAGTGATCGACTAGGGGAGGGCAATGAGCAGTTCTTC. Translating it yields CASSDRLGEGNEQFF.

The chain carries TRBV5-4 and TRBJ2-2; 12 positions agree with TRBD1. With 0 bases clipped from V and 6 bases from J, the junction kept 6 bases outside the gene matches. The CDR3 has 17 amino acids. The germline gives CDR1 SGHNT, CDR2 YYREEE (reference sequence). The CDR3 DNA reads as TGTGCCAGCAGCTTGGTTTGGGGACAGGGGGCGCCCGGGGAGCTGTTTTTT. Translated: CASSLVWGQGAPGELFF.

The J gene is TRBJ2-7, the V gene TRBV18, with a tentative D call TRBD1 (5 bases). CDR3 length equals 13 residues. Germline values: CDR1 KGHSH, CDR2 LQKENI. V was cut by 6 bases and J by 7 bases, with 16 bases left in between. The CDR3 DNA follows: TGTGCCAGCTCGTATACAGGCGACCGGGAGCAGTACTTC. Its translation is CASSYTGDREQYF. Full variable domain (rest looked up from reference TRBV18 and TRBJ2-7): NAGVMQNPRHLVRRRGQEARLRCSPMKGHSHVYWYRQLPEEGLKFMVYLQKENIIDESGMPKERFSAEFPKEGPSILRIQQVVRGDSAAYFCASSYTGDREQYFGPGTRLTVT.

The chain uses TRBV30 and TRBJ2-2; 9 bases line up with TRBD1. Germline CDR1 and CDR2: GTSNPN and SVGIG (reference sequence). Losses at the gene ends were 3 bases for V and 0 bases for J; bases not matched to a gene: 8. The CDR3 length is 17 residues. This chain's CDR3 is CAWRDRGIRANTGELFF. CDR3 bases: TGTGCCTGGAGGGACAGGGGAATTCGAGCGAACACCGGGGAGCTGTTTTTT.